This T cell receptor beta chain emerged from a study of T cell repertoires in cytomegalovirus infection. Findings and limits, study-wide: In two of eight donors, the top clonotype was HLA-C-restricted CMV-specific.

TCRdb independently ran MiXCR on the reads; one entry per CDR3 protein. The repertoire has 400,000 or so distinct CDR3 sequences, about a third of them found once; the top ten carry roughly 13%. This CDR3 is built from 15 residues. Germline lookup yields CDR1 SGHNT and CDR2 YYREEE (reference sequence). V was pared by 4 bases and J by 3 bases, with 9 bases of the junction left unmatched. This clonotype was detected ten times or more. Its matching antigen is unknown. Sequences were obtained from PBMCs. The V gene is TRBV5-4, the J gene TRBJ1-1, with 7 bases matching TRBD1. The TCR comes from a human donor in good health (CMV status not recorded). Some clones in this sample may be carry-over from other donors' samples. The CDR3 DNA reads TGTGCCAGCAGCCCACCGACAGGGTCGGACACTGAAGCTTTCTTT. Its translation: CASSPPTGSDTEAFF.